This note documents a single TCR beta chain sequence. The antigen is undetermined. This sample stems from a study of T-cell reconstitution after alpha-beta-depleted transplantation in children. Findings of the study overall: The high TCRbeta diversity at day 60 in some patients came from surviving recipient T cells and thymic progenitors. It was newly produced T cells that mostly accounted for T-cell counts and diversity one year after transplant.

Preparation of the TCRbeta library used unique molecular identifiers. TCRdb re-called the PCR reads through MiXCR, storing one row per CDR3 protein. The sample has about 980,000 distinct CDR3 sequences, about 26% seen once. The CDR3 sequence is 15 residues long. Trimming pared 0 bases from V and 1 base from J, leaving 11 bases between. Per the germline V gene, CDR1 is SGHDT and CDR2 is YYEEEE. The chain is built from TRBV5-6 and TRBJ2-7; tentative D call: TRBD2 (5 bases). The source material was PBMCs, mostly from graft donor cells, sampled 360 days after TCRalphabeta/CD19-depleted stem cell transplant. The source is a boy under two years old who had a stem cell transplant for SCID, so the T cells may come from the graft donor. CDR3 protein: CASSLDWTQSYEQYF. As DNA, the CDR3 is TGTGCCAGCAGCTTGGACTGGACTCAATCCTACGAGCAGTACTTC.